These 27 T cell receptor beta chains came from one sample sequenced in a study of blood T cell repertoires in COVID-19. Assay: immunoSEQ multiplex PCR; the TCRdb copy retains only in-frame clones and omits some. The sample includes 230,000 or so clones, roughly 79% of them seen just once. Sequenced material: peripheral blood. All receptors derive from a woman older than 75 with COVID-19, enrolled during active disease.

This sequence joins TRBV5-6 and TRBJ1-3, with D maybe TRBD1 (6 bases). Looked up from germline, CDR1 is SGHDT and CDR2 is YYEEEE. Trimming took off 4 bases at V and 8 bases at J, with 10 bases between the two ends. The CDR3 covers 12 residues. The CDR3 reads CASSVNRDTIYF. For the CDR3, the DNA is TGTGCCAGCAGCGTGAACAGGGACACCATATATTTT.

The chain has TRBV6-6 and TRBJ1-2, with unresolved D. The V end lost 5 bases, the J end lost 7 bases, and 11 bases lay between the germline ends. This CDR3 is built from 12 residues. Germline V gene data show CDR1 as MNHNY and CDR2 as SVGAGI (reference sequence). CDR3 protein: CASSLVPTGYTF. CDR3 in DNA: TGTGCCAGCAGTCTAGTACCTACTGGCTACACCTTC.

This chain links TRBV18 with TRBJ2-3; 10 nucleotides line up with TRBD2. CDR3 length: 16 residues. With 6 bases clipped from V and 5 bases from J, the junction kept 11 bases outside the gene matches. CDR1 is KGHSH and CDR2 is LQKENI in the germline V gene. CDR3 coding DNA: TGTGCCAGCTCCCTTATAGCGGGGGGCGCCAGAGATACGCAGTATTTT. This gives the protein CASSLIAGGARDTQYF.

The chain carries TRBV2 and TRBJ2-2, with a tentative D call TRBD1 (5 bases). From germline, CDR1 is SNHLY and CDR2 FYNNEI. The CDR3 is 16 residues long. V lost 9 bases and J 3 bases, leaving 20 bases between the germline ends. CDR3 sequence reads: CARTRQPGGDTGELFF. DNA for the CDR3: TGTGCCAGGACGAGACAGCCCGGTGGGGACACCGGGGAGCTGTTTTTT.

The V call is TRBV19, the J call TRBJ2-2; a possible D gene is TRBD1 (6 bases). V was pared by 0 bases and J by 3 bases, with 8 bases between. There are 15 residues in the CDR3. Germline values: CDR1 LNHDA, CDR2 SQIVND (reference sequence). CDR3 nucleotides: TGTGCCAGTAGTATAGATCACAGGGACACCGGGGAGCTGTTTTTT. Amino acid sequence: CASSIDHRDTGELFF.

This clone was recorded only once. J is TRBJ1-1 and V is TRBV9, with a weak D call TRBD1 (6 bases). This CDR3 is 17 amino acids long. V dropped 0 bases and J dropped 3 bases, with 18 bases sitting between them. Germline CDR1 and CDR2: SGDLS and YYNGEE. CDR3 coding DNA: TGTGCCAGCAGCGTAGAGAGGACAGCAAACAGGGACACTGAAGCTTTCTTT. Translation: CASSVERTANRDTEAFF.

This clone was seen only a few times. J is TRBJ2-1 and V is TRBV12-3 or TRBV12-4, with D perhaps TRBD2 (6 bases). This CDR3 spans 13 amino acids. V was shortened by 5 bases and J by 12 bases, with 17 bases between the two germline ends. The CDR3 DNA reads TGTGCCAGCAGTAAGGGACTCAGTCAGGGGCAGTTCTTC. As protein: CASSKGLSQGQFF.

The gene calls are TRBV3-1 (or the pseudogene TRBV3-2) and TRBJ1-5; 7 bases agree with TRBD1. Trimming took 2 bases from V and 7 from J; bases not matched to a gene: 14. There are 17 residues in the CDR3. Germline CDR1 reads LGHDT; CDR2 reads YNNKEL (reference sequence). The CDR3 coding sequence is TGTGCCAGCAGCCAAACGACTTCGGGAGGGGGCGGCCAGCCCCAGCATTTT. Residues: CASSQTTSGGGGQPQHF.

V and J are TRBV13 and TRBJ1-1; the D gene is possibly TRBD1 (6 bases). This CDR3 has 17 residues. Germline V gene sequence: CDR1 PRHDT, CDR2 FYEKMQ (reference sequence). Trimming stripped 5 bases from V and 1 base from J, with 20 bases between. CDR3 DNA sequence: TGTGCCAGCAGCGGCCGGGGATGGGGGCCCGGGAACACTGAAGCTTTCTTT. This codes for CASSGRGWGPGNTEAFF.

The rearrangement joins TRBV11-2 to TRBJ1-1; D call uncertain. V lost 5 bases, J lost 5 bases, and 21 bases lay in between. The germline V gene encodes CDR1 SGHAT and CDR2 FQNNGV. This CDR3 is built from 16 residues. CDR3 in amino acids: CASSPVPHTPGTEAFF. The CDR3 nucleotides read TGTGCCAGCAGCCCCGTGCCCCACACCCCGGGAACTGAAGCTTTCTTT.

The CDR3 nucleotides are TGCGCCAGCAGCCAAGGGAGTATGAACACTGAAGCTTTCTTT. It specifies CASSQGSMNTEAFF. V gene TRBV5-1 combines with J gene TRBJ1-1; D is unclear. Trimming stripped 4 bases from V and 0 bases from J, with 10 bases between. The germline gives CDR1 SGHRS, CDR2 YFSETQ. This CDR3 has 14 residues.

This clone was seen just once. The genes are TRBV2 and TRBJ1-6; 9 nucleotides agree with TRBD1. Trimming cost V 8 bases and J 2 bases; bases outside gene matches: 16. Germline V gives CDR1 SNHLY, CDR2 FYNNEI. The CDR3 contains 19 residues. CDR3 in amino acids: CASSPGTGRRGTYNSPLHF. CDR3 sequence (DNA): TGTGCCAGCTCCCCTGGGACAGGGAGAAGGGGGACCTATAATTCACCCCTCCACTTT.

The rearrangement links TRBV9 to TRBJ1-3; the D gene is possibly TRBD1 (6 bases). CDR1 and CDR2 from the germline V gene are SGDLS and YYNGEE. The CDR3 is 17 amino acids. Deletions cut 0 bases from V and 0 bases from J, with 13 bases between. In DNA, the CDR3 is TGTGCCAGCAGCGTAGGCCGACAGGTCCTCTCTGGAAACACCATATATTTT. Amino acid sequence: CASSVGRQVLSGNTIYF.

Concerning this clone: In the same sample, other DNA sequences code for this CDR3. V and J are TRBV9 and TRBJ1-2, with no clear D. V was shortened by 0 bases and J by 3 bases, with 6 bases between the two germline ends. The CDR3 covers 13 residues. Looked up from germline, CDR1 is SGDLS and CDR2 is YYNGEE. The CDR3 here is CASSVDRDYGYTF. The CDR3, as DNA: TGTGCCAGCAGCGTAGACAGAGACTATGGCTACACCTTC.

The chain has TRBV24-1 and TRBJ2-7, with a weak D call TRBD2 (6 bases). Germline V lookup: CDR1 KGHDR, CDR2 SFDVKD. The CDR3 loop spans 13 amino acids. Trimming shortened V by 5 bases and J by 3 bases, and 10 bases separated the two germline ends. The CDR3 spells CATSGRGVYEQYF. The CDR3 bases are TGTGCCACCAGTGGGAGGGGAGTCTACGAGCAGTACTTC.

This clone was recorded once. This chain joins TRBV7-9 and TRBJ1-5; D gene ambiguous. Per the germline V gene, CDR1 is SEHNR and CDR2 is FQNEAQ (reference sequence). The CDR3 totals 15 residues. V lost 5 bases and J 13 bases, leaving 24 bases between the germline ends. CDR3 DNA sequence: TGTGCCAGCAGCGGGGAGGTCGGAGGGTCGCAGTATCAGCATTTT. This encodes CASSGEVGGSQYQHF.

The chain has TRBV2 and TRBJ1-3; 7 nucleotides agree with TRBD1. The CDR3 totals 14 residues. Germline CDR1 and CDR2: SNHLY and FYNNEI. The junction had 8 bases not matched to a gene; V was cut back by 6 bases and J by 6 bases. As DNA, the CDR3 is TGTGCCAGCAGCCGGCCGGGACAGTCAAACACCATATATTTT. Residues: CASSRPGQSNTIYF.

The chain uses TRBV7-9 and TRBJ2-2, with TRBD2 matching 7 bases. This CDR3 spans 14 amino acids. The V gene end was trimmed by 4 bases and the J gene end by 7 bases; junction bases not matched to a gene: 6. Germline values: CDR1 SEHNR, CDR2 FQNEAQ (reference sequence). The CDR3 protein is CASSSLPGGGELFF. The CDR3 DNA sequence: TGTGCCAGCAGCTCTCTCCCGGGAGGCGGGGAGCTGTTTTTT.

This rearrangement joins TRBV18 to TRBJ1-5; maybe TRBD1 (5 bases). The CDR3 runs to 14 residues. The germline V gene encodes CDR1 KGHSH and CDR2 LQKENI. V was shortened by 2 bases and J by 7 bases, with 12 bases between the two germline ends. The CDR3 is CASSPGGAHQPQHF. CDR3 DNA sequence: TGTGCCAGCTCACCAGGAGGGGCCCACCAGCCCCAGCATTTT.

This clone was observed a handful of times. The V gene is TRBV7-2, the J gene TRBJ2-7; maybe TRBD2 (6 bases). Trimming took off 0 bases at V and 4 bases at J, with 19 bases between the two ends. CDR1 is SGHTA, CDR2 FQGNSA, per germline. The length of the CDR3 is 17 residues. The CDR3 bases are TGTGCCAGCAGCTTAGCTGGACTAAGGTCTCCACTTTACGAGCAGTACTTC. It encodes CASSLAGLRSPLYEQYF.

J is TRBJ1-1 and V is TRBV9; 7 bases fit TRBD1. The CDR3 is 16 residues long. V gave up 4 bases and J gave up 8 bases; unmatched junction bases: 17. CDR1 is SGDLS and CDR2 is YYNGEE in the germline V gene. CDR3 residues: CASSRSLDAGGTEAFF. The CDR3 bases are TGTGCCAGCAGCCGCTCGCTCGATGCAGGGGGTACCGAAGCTTTCTTT.

This clone has at least ten counts. This chain connects TRBV9 to TRBJ1-5, with 7 bases matching TRBD1. V was pared by 0 bases and J by 6 bases, with 3 bases of the junction left unmatched. Looked up from germline, CDR1 is SGDLS and CDR2 is YYNGEE. The length of the CDR3 is 14 residues. CDR3: CASSVEGGLQPQHF. The DNA of the CDR3 is TGTGCCAGCAGCGTAGAAGGGGGCCTTCAGCCCCAGCATTTT.

The chain is built from TRBV11-2 and TRBJ1-6; D is uncertain. With 3 bases removed from V and 6 bases from J, the gap between germline ends came to 12 bases. Germline V gives CDR1 SGHAT, CDR2 FQNNGV. The CDR3 has 15 residues. The CDR3 here is CASSFGQAFNSPLHF. The CDR3 region has the DNA TGTGCCAGCAGCTTTGGGCAGGCTTTTAATTCACCCCTCCACTTT.

The CDR3 loop is CASSEPTGMNTEAFF. CDR3 coding DNA: TGTGCCAGCAGTGAACCGACAGGGATGAACACTGAAGCTTTCTTT. The V gene is TRBV2, the J gene TRBJ1-1; TRBD1 aligns across 7 bases. V lost 2 bases, J lost 0 bases, and 3 bases stayed unmatched. The CDR3 covers 15 residues. Per the germline V gene, CDR1 is SNHLY and CDR2 is FYNNEI.

The CDR3 DNA is TGTGCCAGCAGCTTCGGTCTGACAGGGGAAGAGACCCAGTACTTC. Residues: CASSFGLTGEETQYF. This rearrangement joins TRBV11-2 to TRBJ2-5, with 8 bases aligning to TRBD1. V was pared by 3 bases and J by 3 bases, with 6 bases of the junction left unmatched. Germline-derived CDR1 and CDR2 are SGHAT and FQNNGV. This CDR3 is built from 15 residues.

Written as DNA, the CDR3 is TGTGCCAGCAGTTATGACAACTCCTACGAGCAGTACTTC. Protein: CASSYDNSYEQYF. The rearrangement joins TRBV6-5 to TRBJ2-7, with D unresolved. Per germline, CDR1 MNHEY and CDR2 SVGAGI. CDR3 length equals 13 residues. The germline V and J ends were trimmed by 3 bases and 0 bases, with 6 bases remaining between them.

V and J are TRBV6-5 and TRBJ1-6; D is possibly TRBD1 (6 bases). The CDR3 is 14 residues long. V lost 7 bases and J lost 11, with 18 bases in between. Germline values: CDR1 MNHEY, CDR2 SVGAGI. CDR3 residues: CASKIRGGAAPLHF. In nucleotides, the CDR3 is TGTGCCAGCAAGATAAGAGGGGGAGCGGCACCCCTCCACTTT.